The next 10 T cell receptor beta chains were all read from a single sample in a study of blood T cell repertoires in COVID-19. Assay: immunoSEQ multiplex PCR; the TCRdb copy retains only in-frame clones and omits some. This sample carries 200,000 to 250,000 clones, about 78% of them seen once, and the ten largest clones take roughly 7%. Sequencing was carried out using peripheral blood. Receptor source: a woman aged 70-85 years with acute or convalescent COVID-19.

The gene calls are TRBV5-1 and TRBJ1-1; 9 bases fit TRBD1. Per the germline V gene, CDR1 is SGHRS and CDR2 is YFSETQ. This CDR3 contains 15 residues. V lost 4 bases, J lost 0 bases, and 4 bases stayed unmatched. Here the CDR3 reads CASSRGQGLNTEAFF. CDR3 DNA: TGCGCCAGCAGCCGAGGACAGGGGTTGAACACTGAAGCTTTCTTT.

The chain is built from TRBV5-1 and TRBJ2-2; 8 nucleotides line up with TRBD1. Germline V gene sequence: CDR1 SGHRS, CDR2 YFSETQ. V lost 5 bases, J lost 4 bases, and 7 bases stayed unmatched. CDR3 length: 15 amino acids. CDR3 amino acids: CASRQRTGSTGELFF. The CDR3 nucleotides read TGCGCCAGCAGACAGAGGACAGGGTCCACCGGGGAGCTGTTTTTT.

CDR3 region: CASSIQAGIQETQYF. DNA of the CDR3: TGTGCCAGTAGTATACAAGCGGGAATCCAAGAGACCCAGTACTTC. The chain is built from TRBV19 and TRBJ2-5, with TRBD2 identical over 7 bases. J lost 1 base, V lost 2 bases, and 4 bases had no gene match. This CDR3 region has 15 residues. Germline lookup yields CDR1 LNHDA and CDR2 SQIVND (reference sequence).

This clone was recorded only once. The chain couples TRBV10-3 to TRBJ1-2, with D perhaps TRBD1 (5 bases). Looked up from germline, CDR1 is ENHRY and CDR2 is SYGVKD. This CDR3 has 13 amino acids. The V and J ends lost 2 bases and 8 bases respectively, with 12 bases between them. CDR3: CAISEMRGGGYTF. Written as DNA, the CDR3 is TGTGCCATCAGTGAGATGAGGGGAGGAGGCTACACCTTC.

This clone came up a few times. This chain connects TRBV7-6 to TRBJ2-2; possibly TRBD2 for D (5 bases). V was pared by 4 bases and J by 0 bases, with 12 bases between. The V gene's germline CDR1 is SGHVS and CDR2 FNYEAQ. This CDR3 region has 16 residues. CDR3 DNA sequence: TGTGCCAGCAGCTCCCAACCGGGGACGAACACCGGGGAGCTGTTTTTT. Amino acids: CASSSQPGTNTGELFF.

This chain joins TRBV3-1 (or the pseudogene TRBV3-2) and TRBJ2-4; 10 nucleotides match TRBD2. The V gene end was trimmed by 0 bases and the J gene end by 9 bases; junction bases not matched to a gene: 5. The CDR3 runs to 15 residues. Germline assignment: CDR1 LGHDT and CDR2 YNNKEL (reference sequence). The CDR3 here is CASSQDPQRGGIQYF. CDR3 nucleotide sequence: TGTGCCAGCAGCCAAGACCCCCAGCGGGGGGGCATTCAGTACTTC.

The rearrangement joins TRBV3-1 (or the pseudogene TRBV3-2) to TRBJ1-1; 9 bases line up with TRBD1. Germline CDR1 is LGHDT and CDR2 is YNNKEL (reference sequence). V lost 0 bases, J lost 5 bases, and 10 bases stayed unmatched. This CDR3 region has 17 residues. In DNA form, the CDR3 reads TGTGCCAGCAGCCAAGAGAGCTTGACAGGGGGTGGTACTGAAGCTTTCTTT. Encoded protein: CASSQESLTGGGTEAFF.

CDR3 DNA: TGTGCCAGCACCCCCGACAGGGCTGGAAACACCATATATTTT. Residues: CASTPDRAGNTIYF. The chain combines TRBV6-5 with TRBJ1-3; 7 bases agree with TRBD1. From germline, CDR1 is MNHEY and CDR2 SVGAGI. This CDR3 contains 14 residues. V lost 7 bases and J lost 2; bases outside the gene matches: 5.

J is TRBJ1-1 and V is TRBV29-1, with 10 bases identical to TRBD1. Germline trimming cut 7 bases from V and 9 bases from J; bases unmatched to any gene: 11. CDR3 length: 13 residues. CDR1 is SQVTM and CDR2 is ANQGSEA in the germline V gene. In DNA, the CDR3 is TGCAGCGGTGGAGCGGGGGACAGGGGTAAAGCTTTCTTT. Translated, it gives CSGGAGDRGKAFF.

The CDR3 coding sequence is TGTGCCAGCAGCATAAGGGGGCTCGCTTTCGGGGCCCAGCATTTT. This gives the protein CASSIRGLAFGAQHF. The genes are TRBV7-8 and TRBJ1-5; 7 bases map to TRBD1. Germline V gene lookup returns CDR1 SGHVS and CDR2 FQNEAQ. V dropped 5 bases and J dropped 11; count of bases not matched to a gene: 15. This CDR3 comprises 15 residues.